This TCR beta chain was sequenced during a study of OX40 agonist ivuxolimab in advanced cancers. The wider study: People in dose escalation had one of these cancers: hepatocellular carcinoma, melanoma, renal cell or head and neck cancer. Of the participants, under 50% had some prior anti-PD-1, anti-PD-L1 or anti-CTLA-4 therapy, which was allowed. Partial responses were recorded for three patients, including one with hepatocellular carcinoma and two with cutaneous melanoma.

The V end was cut by 0 bases, the J end by 2 bases, with 11 bases between. Germline V gene lookup returns CDR1 MGHRA and CDR2 YSYEKL. This CDR3 comprises 16 residues. Clones were sequenced by immunoSEQ multiplex PCR, and TCRdb holds only the in-frame ones, with some missing. There are 50,000 or so clones in the sample; around 85% occur only once, and nearly 0.9% lies in the top ten. Patients were ruled out by autoimmune disease history or systemic immunosuppression. The TCR comes from an adult with an advanced solid tumor such as melanoma, head and neck, liver or kidney cancer. This sample comprised CD4+ or CD8+ T cells sorted from blood, obtained in a trial of the OX40 agonist ivuxolimab. V and J are TRBV4-1 and TRBJ1-5, with D possibly being TRBD1 (6 bases). The DNA of the CDR3 is TGCGCCAGCAGCCAAGAGGGCAGGGGAGGCAATCAGCCCCAGCATTTT. It translates to CASSQEGRGGNQPQHF.